Presented here are 2 T cell receptor beta chains from one specimen sequenced in a study of beta chain features in type 1 diabetes. Every bit of the isolated RNA underwent reverse transcription, so sequencing read expressed TCRB transcripts. Assay used: immunoSEQ multiplex PCR; TCRdb lists only in-frame clones, some missing. The sample records around 280,000 clones, 8% being singletons. Input material: central memory CD4+ T cells from blood. These receptors were taken from a woman aged 18-35 years in good health.

This clone occurred many times. This CDR3 is also generated by other DNA sequences in the sample. The rearrangement links TRBV10-3 to TRBJ1-1, with D tentatively TRBD1 (5 bases). This CDR3 contains 13 residues. Germline CDR1 and CDR2: ENHRY and SYGVKD. V was pared by 8 bases and J by 0 bases, with 10 bases between. Written as DNA, the CDR3 is TGTGCCATCTCGGGGGGACTGAACACTGAAGCTTTCTTT. Its protein product is CAISGGLNTEAFF.

This clone was seen many times. The J gene is TRBJ2-7, the V gene TRBV10-3; D ambiguous. CDR3 length equals 15 residues. CDR1 and CDR2 from the germline V gene are ENHRY and SYGVKD. Trimming removed 9 bases from V and 1 base from J, with 19 bases in between. The CDR3 protein is CAIGSSRTLSYEQYV. CDR3 bases: TGTGCCATAGGCAGTTCCCGGACCCTTTCCTACGAGCAGTACGTC.